The 16 T cell receptor beta chains below were found in one sample sequenced in a study of Ad26.COV2.S vaccination and SARS-CoV-2 variants. Assay: immunoSEQ multiplex PCR; the TCRdb copy retains only in-frame clones and omits some. The top ten hold around 10% of the sample, which has 300,000 to 350,000 clones, approximately 86% seen once. Described treatment: approximately 18 received Ad26.COV2.S at low or high dose, single or two shots; roughly five received placebo; per-sample allocation not given. All samples were drawn on day 63, counting from the first vaccine or placebo injection. The sequencing here drew on peripheral blood, taken in a trial of Ad26.COV2.S vaccine versus placebo. These receptors all come from a person aged 18-65 years who received the Ad26.COV2.S COVID-19 vaccine or a placebo.

The DNA of the CDR3 is TGTGCCAGCAGCTTAGCGGGTAGACTGGTTGTAGAGCAGTTCTTC. Its translation: CASSLAGRLVVEQFF. The rearrangement joins TRBV7-8 to TRBJ2-1, with no clear D. Germline lookup yields CDR1 SGHVS and CDR2 FQNEAQ. Deletions cut 0 bases from V and 10 bases from J, with 16 bases between. The CDR3 consists of 15 residues.

V gene TRBV5-5 combines with J gene TRBJ2-5, with unresolved D. The CDR3 spans 12 residues. Germline lookup yields CDR1 SGHKS and CDR2 YYEKEE (reference sequence). The V end was cut by 0 bases, the J end by 7 bases, with 7 bases between. The CDR3 here is CASSLDRVTQYF. In DNA form, the CDR3 reads TGTGCCAGCAGCTTGGATCGTGTGACCCAGTACTTC. The whole variable domain, remainder taken from reference TRBV5-5 and TRBJ2-5, is DAGVTQSPTHLIKTRGQQVTLRCSPISGHKSVSWYQQVLGQGPQFIFQYYEKEERGRGNFPDRFSARQFPNYSSELNVNALLLGDSALYLCASSLDRVTQYFGPGTRLLVL.

Concerning this clone: One end of the junction does not line up with germline, which may come from a read error. This CDR3 reads CASTPPAVYGQYF. The CDR3 DNA reads as TGTGCCAGCACCCCCCCCGCCGTCTACGGGCAGTACTTC. The chain is built from TRBV7-9 and TRBJ2-7; D call uncertain. CDR1 and CDR2 (germline): SEHNR, FQNEAQ (reference sequence). This CDR3 has 13 residues.

The rearrangement uses TRBV19 and TRBJ2-6; D is ambiguous. The CDR3 totals 14 residues. Germline values: CDR1 LNHDA, CDR2 SQIVND (reference sequence). V shed 6 bases and J shed 2 bases, with 8 bases lying between them. In DNA form, the CDR3 reads TGTGCCAGTAGCGGGTTCGCTGGGGCCAACGTCCTGACTTTC. Translating it yields CASSGFAGANVLTF.

V is TRBV18 and J is TRBJ1-4; 8 nucleotides line up with TRBD1. This CDR3 contains 16 residues. The V and J ends lost 5 bases and 4 bases, in that order; junction bases with no gene match: 9. In germline, CDR1 is KGHSH, CDR2 LQKENI. The CDR3 protein is CASSGGQAFLNEKLFF. The DNA of the CDR3 is TGTGCCAGCTCAGGGGGACAGGCCTTCCTTAATGAAAAACTGTTTTTT.

The table lists this clone with a count of one. This same CDR3 is encoded by further DNA sequences in the sample. V is TRBV6-2 or TRBV6-3 and J is TRBJ2-1; the D gene is possibly TRBD2 (7 bases). The V end lost 2 bases, the J end lost 3 bases, and 11 bases lay between the germline ends. The CDR3 length is 15 residues. Germline V lookup: CDR1 MNHEY, CDR2 SVGEGT. CDR3 in amino acids: CASSYGGGSYNEQFF. Here the CDR3 DNA reads TGTGCCAGCAGTTACGGGGGCGGGAGCTACAATGAGCAGTTCTTC.

V usage is TRBV24-1 and J usage is TRBJ2-2; TRBD1 is a possible D gene (6 bases). Germline V gives CDR1 KGHDR, CDR2 SFDVKD. This CDR3 region has 15 residues. V shed 4 bases and J shed 5 bases, with 13 bases lying between them. The CDR3 bases are TGTGCCACCAGTGAACGGACAGAAACTACCGGGGAGCTGTTTTTT. Its protein product is CATSERTETTGELFF.

The chain combines TRBV10-3 with TRBJ2-1; 10 bases match TRBD2. The V gene's germline CDR1 is ENHRY and CDR2 SYGVKD. This CDR3 has 14 residues. V shed 10 bases and J 4 bases; nucleotides not matched to a gene: 7. As DNA, the CDR3 is TGTGCCACCCGAGGTAGCGGGGGGTACAATGAGCAGTTCTTC. This sequence encodes CATRGSGGYNEQFF.

The chain joins TRBV27 to TRBJ2-7; 7 positions agree with TRBD2. The V and J ends lost 4 bases and 5 bases, in that order; junction bases with no gene match: 14. This CDR3 has 16 amino acids. Germline CDR1 and CDR2: MNHEY and SMNVEV (reference sequence). CDR3 sequence: CASSSLGFGGFNEQYF. In DNA form, the CDR3 reads TGTGCCAGCAGTTCCCTTGGGTTCGGGGGGTTCAACGAGCAGTACTTC.

CDR3 DNA: TGTGCCAGTAGTATAGGACAGGGGGCTAGGGACACTGAAGCTTTCTTT. Translating gives CASSIGQGARDTEAFF. J is TRBJ1-1 and V is TRBV19; the match to TRBD1 covers 10 bases. Germline V gene lookup returns CDR1 LNHDA and CDR2 SQIVND (reference sequence). CDR3 size: 16 residues. V shed 1 base, J shed 3 bases, and the junction held 5 bases outside the gene matches.

A remark on this clone: This sample also contains other DNA sequences that code for the same CDR3. The CDR3, as DNA: TGTGCCAGCAGCTTTACAGGGACAGATACGCAGTATTTT. It specifies CASSFTGTDTQYF. This chain connects TRBV7-2 to TRBJ2-3; tentative D call: TRBD1 (6 bases). The V end was cut by 3 bases, the J end by 3 bases, with 7 bases between. This CDR3 is built from 13 residues. In germline, CDR1 is SGHTA, CDR2 FQGNSA.

The chain combines TRBV7-2 with TRBJ1-6; tentative D call: TRBD1 (6 bases). This CDR3 has 16 amino acids. V lost 3 bases and J lost 10, with 19 bases in between. The V gene's germline CDR1 is SGHTA and CDR2 FQGNSA. CDR3 loop: CASSLGLVGAGSPLHF. CDR3 nucleotide sequence: TGTGCCAGCAGCTTGGGTTTGGTGGGGGCAGGATCACCCCTCCACTTT.

V is TRBV28 and J is TRBJ2-2; D perhaps matches TRBD1 (6 bases). In germline, CDR1 is MDHEN, CDR2 SYDVKM. The CDR3 has 14 residues. Trimming stripped 3 bases from V and 7 bases from J, with 12 bases between. CDR3 loop: CASSLAGVLGELFF. The CDR3, as DNA: TGTGCCAGCAGTTTGGCAGGGGTTCTCGGGGAGCTGTTTTTT.

This rearrangement joins TRBV5-5 to TRBJ2-1; 12 bases match TRBD2. The germline V gene encodes CDR1 SGHKS and CDR2 YYEKEE (reference sequence). The CDR3 loop spans 18 amino acids. V shed 0 bases and J 0 bases; nucleotides not matched to a gene: 4. The CDR3: CASSLGLAGGLSYNEQFF. As DNA, the CDR3 is TGTGCCAGCAGCTTGGGGCTAGCGGGGGGGCTCTCCTACAATGAGCAGTTCTTC.

This chain links TRBV24-1 with TRBJ1-5; TRBD1 is a possible D gene (6 bases). The CDR3 runs 17 residues. Trimming took 4 bases from V and 1 from J, leaving 16 bases between them. Per germline, CDR1 KGHDR and CDR2 SFDVKD. The CDR3 loop reads CATSEGAQPGSNQPQHF. The CDR3 DNA reads as TGTGCCACCAGTGAGGGGGCGCAGCCGGGAAGCAATCAGCCCCAGCATTTT.

Here the CDR3 reads CASSLRPTGEAVVSPLHF. The CDR3, as DNA: TGTGCCAGCAGCCTGAGACCGACAGGGGAGGCGGTTGTTTCACCCCTCCACTTT. The chain joins TRBV5-5 to TRBJ1-6; TRBD1 agrees at 8 bases. The CDR3 totals 18 residues. Germline CDR1 SGHKS, CDR2 YYEKEE (reference sequence). V gave up 4 bases and J gave up 9 bases; unmatched junction bases: 18.